A single sample gave rise to the 21 T cell receptor beta chains below, sequenced in a study of post-analysis software for immune sequencing data. Study conclusions and caveats: The five TRBV segments detected at higher frequency in patients than in controls included TRBV5-6, TRBV5-1 and TRBV20-1.

These TCRs' antigens remain unknown. The TCR beta cDNA libraries contained unique molecular identifiers. TCRdb analysed the PCR reads with MiXCR anew, one entry per CDR3 protein. This sample has 820,000 or so distinct CDR3 sequences, with approximately 50% found just once. Material for sequencing was blood. These receptors were collected from a girl aged 5-17 years with multiple sclerosis.

As concerns this clonotype: One junction end disagrees with the germline gene, perhaps due to a read error. The chain combines TRBV20-1 with TRBJ2-1; TRBD2 matches at 11 bases. Germline V gene data show CDR1 as DFQATT and CDR2 as SNEGSKA (reference sequence). The CDR3 runs 15 residues. CDR3 region: CSARELAGVDNERFF. Written as DNA, the CDR3 is TGCAGTGCTAGAGAACTAGCGGGAGTAGACAATGAGCGGTTCTTC.

The genes are TRBV6-6 and TRBJ2-7; 8 bases are a match to TRBD2. There are 12 residues in the CDR3. V gave up 2 bases and J gave up 9 bases; unmatched junction bases: 3. Germline-derived CDR1 and CDR2 are MNHNY and SVGAGI (reference sequence). CDR3 sequence reads: CASSYESGRQYF. DNA for the CDR3: TGTGCCAGCAGTTACGAGAGCGGGAGGCAGTACTTC.

This clonotype was counted a few times. The chain is built from TRBV6-5 and TRBJ2-1; D unresolved. CDR3 length: 11 residues. CDR1 and CDR2 (germline): MNHEY, SVGAGI. Trimming left V 1 base short and J 7 bases short, with 2 bases between. The chain's CDR3 is CASSYLNEQFF. The DNA of the CDR3 is TGTGCCAGCAGTTACTTGAATGAGCAGTTCTTC.

This sequence joins TRBV20-1 and TRBJ2-7; TRBD1 matches 7 bases. From germline, CDR1 is DFQATT and CDR2 SNEGSKA (reference sequence). The V segment lost 6 bases and the J segment 0 bases; nucleotides outside the gene matches: 8. The CDR3 contains 14 residues. The CDR3 loop is CSALQGSHSYEQYF. In DNA, the CDR3 is TGCAGTGCCCTACAGGGGTCCCACTCCTACGAGCAGTACTTC.

The chain uses TRBV7-2 and TRBJ2-6, with D perhaps matching TRBD2 (5 bases). Trimming removed 5 bases from V and 0 bases from J, with 8 bases in between. The CDR3 totals 15 residues. Looked up from germline, CDR1 is SGHTA and CDR2 is FQGNSA. The CDR3 protein is CASSGRVSGANVLTF. In nucleotides, the CDR3 is TGTGCCAGCAGCGGGAGAGTCTCTGGGGCCAACGTCCTGACTTTC. The full variable domain, with the rest looked up from reference TRBV7-2 and TRBJ2-6, is GAGVSQSPSNKVTEKGKDVELRCDPISGHTALYWYRQSLGQGLEFLIYFQGNSAPDKSGLPSDRFSAERTGGSVSTLTIQRTQQEDSAVYLCASSGRVSGANVLTFGAGSRLTVL.

CDR3 residues: CSAAEVRGYTF. The CDR3 DNA follows: TGCAGTGCCGCGGAGGTCCGAGGCTACACCTTC. The rearrangement uses TRBV20-1 and TRBJ1-2; D unresolved. Germline values: CDR1 DFQATT, CDR2 SNEGSKA (reference sequence). The CDR3 contains 11 residues. V lost 6 bases and J lost 8, with 13 bases in between.

The chain combines TRBV6-5 with TRBJ1-6, with 8 bases fitting TRBD1. V was pared by 6 bases and J by 5 bases, with 3 bases of the junction left unmatched. Germline-derived CDR1 and CDR2 are MNHEY and SVGAGI. This CDR3 is built from 14 residues. The CDR3 DNA is TGTGCCAGCAGCCGGGACAGGAATAATTCACCCCTCCACTTT. This encodes CASSRDRNNSPLHF.

This chain joins TRBV15 and TRBJ2-1, with D uncertain. The DNA end lines up better with TRBJ2-7; the J call may be wrong. The CDR3 spans 15 residues. Germline-derived CDR1 and CDR2 are LNHNV and YYDKDF (reference sequence). This CDR3 reads CATSRDPGILYEQYF. The CDR3 DNA is TGTGCCACCAGCAGAGATCCTGGGATACTCTACGAGCAGTACTTC.

The chain recombines TRBV5-1 with TRBJ1-1; TRBD1 matches at 7 bases. Germline V gives CDR1 SGHRS, CDR2 YFSETQ. The ends lost 4 bases at V and 7 bases at J; junction bases unmatched: 10. CDR3 size: 14 residues. CDR3 residues: CASSRPSGGREAFF. Here the CDR3 DNA reads TGCGCCAGCAGCAGGCCCTCAGGGGGACGTGAAGCTTTCTTT.

V gene TRBV29-1 combines with J gene TRBJ2-7; D assignment may be TRBD1 or TRBD2 (7 bases each). The germline CDR1 and CDR2 sequences are SQVTM and ANQGSEA. With 7 bases removed from V and 5 bases from J, the gap between germline ends came to 21 bases. This CDR3 has 14 residues. The CDR3 loop reads CSAGGGGMVDEQYF. In nucleotides, the CDR3 is TGCAGCGCCGGGGGAGGGGGCATGGTCGACGAGCAGTACTTC.

This chain joins TRBV7-9 and TRBJ2-7; D uncertain. The length of the CDR3 is 13 residues. The V gene's germline CDR1 is SEHNR and CDR2 FQNEAQ (reference sequence). Trimming stripped 1 base from V and 5 bases from J, with 9 bases between. For the CDR3, the DNA is TGTGCCAGCAGCTTAGTTCCTTCGGACGAGCAGTACTTC. Translating gives CASSLVPSDEQYF.

The V call is TRBV7-8, the J call TRBJ1-1; D gene unclear. CDR1 SGHVS and CDR2 FQNEAQ come from the germline V gene. Trimming took 0 bases from V and 4 from J, leaving 9 bases between them. The CDR3 is 14 amino acids. This chain's CDR3 is CASSLAMGSTEAFF. CDR3 nucleotide sequence: TGTGCCAGCAGCTTAGCGATGGGTAGCACTGAAGCTTTCTTT.

V gene TRBV4-1 combines with J gene TRBJ1-1; D possibly corresponds to TRBD1 (5 bases). CDR1 and CDR2 from the germline V gene are MGHRA and YSYEKL. The germline V and J ends were trimmed by 4 bases and 4 bases, with 16 bases remaining between them. The CDR3 consists of 15 residues. The chain's CDR3 is CASSPRRGGGTEAFF. The DNA of the CDR3 is TGCGCCAGCAGCCCTAGAAGGGGCGGCGGCACTGAAGCTTTCTTT.

The chain joins TRBV6-1 to TRBJ2-4; 7 nucleotides match TRBD1. There are 15 residues in the CDR3. CDR1 is MNHNS, CDR2 SASEGT, per germline. With V trimmed by 4 bases and J by 1 base, 4 bases remained unmatched. CDR3 sequence (DNA): TGTGCCAGCAGTGCCGGGACAGCGGCCAAAAACATTCAGTACTTC. This translates into CASSAGTAAKNIQYF.

The V call is TRBV5-1, the J call TRBJ2-5, with 8 bases fitting TRBD2. The V segment lost 6 bases and the J segment 2 bases; nucleotides outside the gene matches: 3. From germline, CDR1 is SGHRS and CDR2 YFSETQ. The CDR3 loop spans 13 amino acids. For the CDR3, the DNA is TGCGCCAGCAAGTTAGCGGGGCAAGAGACCCAGTACTTC. It specifies CASKLAGQETQYF.

This chain uses TRBV7-3 with TRBJ2-1; D not certain. The germline V gene encodes CDR1 SGHTA and CDR2 FQGTGA. The CDR3 has 18 residues. Trimming left V 0 bases short and J 0 bases short, with 15 bases between. CDR3 DNA sequence: TGTGCCAGCAGCTTAACCCCAGATCAGGCTTTCTCCTACAATGAGCAGTTCTTC. This gives the protein CASSLTPDQAFSYNEQFF.

This chain joins TRBV3-1 and TRBJ1-2; TRBD1 might be the D (6 bases). Trimming removed 1 base at V and 5 bases at J, with 20 bases between. The CDR3 runs to 17 residues. CDR1 is LGHDT, CDR2 YNNKEL, per germline (reference sequence). CDR3 nucleotides: TGTGCCAGCAGCCAAGCCCAGGGCAGAGGGACATATTATGGCTACACCTTC. Its protein is CASSQAQGRGTYYGYTF.

The chain combines TRBV6-5 with TRBJ2-7; tentatively, D is TRBD1 (6 bases). Germline-derived CDR1 and CDR2 are MNHEY and SVGAGI. The CDR3 has 15 amino acids. V was clipped by 7 bases and J by 1 base, with 17 bases between them. CDR3 protein: CASKGQTISSYEQYF. In DNA, the CDR3 is TGTGCCAGCAAAGGACAGACTATTTCTTCCTACGAGCAGTACTTC.

The chain uses TRBV5-1 and TRBJ1-2; TRBD1 might be the D (6 bases). Germline CDR1 and CDR2: SGHRS and YFSETQ. This CDR3 is 17 amino acids long. Trimming removed 2 bases at V and 3 bases at J, with 20 bases between. The CDR3 coding sequence is TGCGCCAGCAGCTTAGGTAGGGGGGCGGAGATGGACTATGGCTACACCTTC. Translated, it gives CASSLGRGAEMDYGYTF.

This chain uses TRBV7-3 with TRBJ2-5; TRBD2 agrees at 7 bases. The trim removed 5 bases at V and 6 bases at J, leaving 6 bases unmatched. The V gene's germline CDR1 is SGHTA and CDR2 FQGTGA. CDR3 length: 13 amino acids. This chain's CDR3 is CASSHTSVQTQYF. DNA of the CDR3: TGTGCCAGCAGCCACACTAGCGTACAGACCCAGTACTTC.

Only a few counts were recorded for this clonotype. The chain couples TRBV6-1 to TRBJ2-4; D possibly corresponds to TRBD2 (7 bases). This CDR3 has 16 amino acids. Germline CDR1 is MNHNS and CDR2 is SASEGT. Trimming took 3 bases from V and 8 from J, leaving 20 bases between them. CDR3 nucleotide sequence: TGTGCCAGCAGTGAGCGGGGGTGGCAGGGGAACTACATTCAGTACTTC. It encodes CASSERGWQGNYIQYF.